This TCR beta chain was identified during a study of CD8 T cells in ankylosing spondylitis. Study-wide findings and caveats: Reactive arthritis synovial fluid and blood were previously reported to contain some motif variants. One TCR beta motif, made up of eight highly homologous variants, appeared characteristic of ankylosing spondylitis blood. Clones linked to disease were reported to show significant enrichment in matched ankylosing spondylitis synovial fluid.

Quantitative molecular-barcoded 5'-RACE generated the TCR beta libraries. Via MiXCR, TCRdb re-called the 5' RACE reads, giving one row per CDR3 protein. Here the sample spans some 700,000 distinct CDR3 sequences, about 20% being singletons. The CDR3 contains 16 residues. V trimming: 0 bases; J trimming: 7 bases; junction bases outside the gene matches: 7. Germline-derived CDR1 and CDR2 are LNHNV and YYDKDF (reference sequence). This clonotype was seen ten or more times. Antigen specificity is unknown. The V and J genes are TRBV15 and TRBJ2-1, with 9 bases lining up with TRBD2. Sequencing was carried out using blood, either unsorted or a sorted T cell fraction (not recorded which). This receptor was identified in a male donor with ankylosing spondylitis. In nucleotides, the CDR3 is TGTGCCACCAGCAGAGATTTGCGTAGCGGGGGTAATGAGCAGTTCTTC. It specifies CATSRDLRSGGNEQFF.